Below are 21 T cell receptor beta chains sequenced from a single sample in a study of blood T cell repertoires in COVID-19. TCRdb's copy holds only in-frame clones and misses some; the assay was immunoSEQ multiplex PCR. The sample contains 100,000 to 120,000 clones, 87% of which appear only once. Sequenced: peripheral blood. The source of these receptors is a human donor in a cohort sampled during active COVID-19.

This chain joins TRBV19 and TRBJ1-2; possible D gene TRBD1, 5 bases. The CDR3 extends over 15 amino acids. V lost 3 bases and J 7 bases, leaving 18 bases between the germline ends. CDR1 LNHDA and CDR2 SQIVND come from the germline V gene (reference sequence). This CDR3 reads CASSILQADGAGYTF. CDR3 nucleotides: TGTGCCAGTAGTATTTTACAGGCTGATGGTGCTGGCTACACCTTC. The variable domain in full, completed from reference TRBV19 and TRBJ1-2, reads DGGITQSPKYLFRKEGQNVTLSCEQNLNHDAMYWYRQDPGQGLRLIYYSQIVNDFQKGDIAEGYSVSREKKESFPLTVTSAQKNPTAFYLCASSILQADGAGYTFGSGTRLTVV.

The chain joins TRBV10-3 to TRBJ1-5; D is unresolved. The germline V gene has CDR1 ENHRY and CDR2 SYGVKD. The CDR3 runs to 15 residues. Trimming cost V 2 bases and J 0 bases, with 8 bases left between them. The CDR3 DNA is TGTGCCATCAGTGAGGGCAGAAATAGCAATCAGCCCCAGCATTTT. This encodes CAISEGRNSNQPQHF.

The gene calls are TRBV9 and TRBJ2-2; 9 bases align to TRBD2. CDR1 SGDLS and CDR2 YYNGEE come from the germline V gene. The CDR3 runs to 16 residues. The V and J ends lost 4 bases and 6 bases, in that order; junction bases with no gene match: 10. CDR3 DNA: TGTGCCAGCAGCCAAGTAGCGGGAGCTGTTGCCGGGGAGCTGTTTTTT. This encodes CASSQVAGAVAGELFF.

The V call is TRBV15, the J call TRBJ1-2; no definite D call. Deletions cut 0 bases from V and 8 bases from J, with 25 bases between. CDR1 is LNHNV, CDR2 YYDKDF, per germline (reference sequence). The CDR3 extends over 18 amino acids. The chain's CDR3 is CATSREAGFGGGSRGYTF. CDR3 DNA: TGTGCCACCAGCAGAGAGGCAGGTTTTGGAGGTGGCTCTCGGGGCTACACCTTC.

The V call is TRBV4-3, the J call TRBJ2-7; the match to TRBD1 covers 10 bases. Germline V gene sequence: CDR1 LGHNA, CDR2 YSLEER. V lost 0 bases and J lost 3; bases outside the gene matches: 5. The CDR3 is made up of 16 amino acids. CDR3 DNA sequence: TGCGCCAGCAGCCAAGAGGTGGGGACAGGGGACTACGAGCAGTACTTC. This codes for CASSQEVGTGDYEQYF.

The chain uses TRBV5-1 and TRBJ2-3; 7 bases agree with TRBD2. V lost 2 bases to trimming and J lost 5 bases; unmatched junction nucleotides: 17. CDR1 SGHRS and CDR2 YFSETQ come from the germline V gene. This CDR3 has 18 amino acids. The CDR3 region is CASSLSGGSWGGEDTQYF. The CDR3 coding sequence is TGCGCCAGCAGCTTATCGGGCGGGAGCTGGGGCGGTGAAGATACGCAGTATTTT.

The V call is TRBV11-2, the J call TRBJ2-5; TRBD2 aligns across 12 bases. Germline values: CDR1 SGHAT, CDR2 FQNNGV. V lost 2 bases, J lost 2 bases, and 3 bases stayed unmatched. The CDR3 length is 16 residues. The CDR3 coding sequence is TGTGCCAGCAGCTTAAATCTAGCGGGAGGGCAAGAGACCCAGTACTTC. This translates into CASSLNLAGGQETQYF. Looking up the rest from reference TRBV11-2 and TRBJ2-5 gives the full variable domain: EAGVAQSPRYKIIEKRQSVAFWCNPISGHATLYWYQQILGQGPKLLIQFQNNGVVDDSQLPKDRFSAERLKGVDSTLKIQPAKLEDSAVYLCASSLNLAGGQETQYFGPGTRLLVL.

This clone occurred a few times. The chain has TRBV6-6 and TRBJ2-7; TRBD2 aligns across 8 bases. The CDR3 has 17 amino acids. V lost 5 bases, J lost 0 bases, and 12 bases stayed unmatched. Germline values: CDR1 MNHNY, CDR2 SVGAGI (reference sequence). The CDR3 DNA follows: TGTGCCAGCAGTCCCCGGGGGGGGAGGCAACCCTCCTACGAGCAGTACTTC. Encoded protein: CASSPRGGRQPSYEQYF.

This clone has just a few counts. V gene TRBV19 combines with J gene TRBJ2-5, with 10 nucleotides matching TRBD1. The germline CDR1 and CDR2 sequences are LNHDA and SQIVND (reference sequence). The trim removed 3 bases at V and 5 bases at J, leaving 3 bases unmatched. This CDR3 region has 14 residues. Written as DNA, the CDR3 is TGTGCCAGTAGTATGACAGGGGGCGTCGAGACCCAGTACTTC. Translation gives CASSMTGGVETQYF.

CDR3 in amino acids: CASSDRRVTSNQPQHF. CDR3 coding DNA: TGTGCCAGCAGTGATCGGAGGGTCACTAGCAATCAGCCCCAGCATTTT. The gene calls are TRBV2 and TRBJ1-5; unclear D gene. With 3 bases removed from V and 0 bases from J, the gap between germline ends came to 12 bases. This CDR3 region has 16 residues. CDR1 is SNHLY and CDR2 is FYNNEI in the germline V gene.

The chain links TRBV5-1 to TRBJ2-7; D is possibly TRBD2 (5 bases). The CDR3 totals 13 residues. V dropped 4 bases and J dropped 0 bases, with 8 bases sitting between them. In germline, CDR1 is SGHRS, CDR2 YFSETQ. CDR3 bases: TGCGCCAGCAGCCAAGGGAGCTCCTACGAGCAGTACTTC. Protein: CASSQGSSYEQYF.

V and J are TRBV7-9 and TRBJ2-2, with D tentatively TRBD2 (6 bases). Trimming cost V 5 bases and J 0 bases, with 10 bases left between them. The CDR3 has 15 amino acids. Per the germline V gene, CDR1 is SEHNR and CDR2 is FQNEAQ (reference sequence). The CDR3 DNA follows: TGTGCCAGCAGCCTTAGCGGAGCGAACACCGGGGAGCTGTTTTTT. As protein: CASSLSGANTGELFF.

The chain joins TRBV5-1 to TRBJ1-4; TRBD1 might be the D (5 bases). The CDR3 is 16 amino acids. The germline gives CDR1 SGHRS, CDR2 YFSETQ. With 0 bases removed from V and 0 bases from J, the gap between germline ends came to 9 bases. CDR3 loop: CASSLGQTATNEKLFF. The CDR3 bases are TGCGCCAGCAGCTTGGGACAGACTGCAACTAATGAAAAACTGTTTTTT.

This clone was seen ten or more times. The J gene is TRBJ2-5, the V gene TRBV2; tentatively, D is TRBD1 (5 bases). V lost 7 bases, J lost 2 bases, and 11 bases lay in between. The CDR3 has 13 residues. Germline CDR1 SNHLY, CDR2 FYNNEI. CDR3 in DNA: TGTGCCAGCACTCGGACAATACAAGAGACCCAGTACTTC. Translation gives CASTRTIQETQYF. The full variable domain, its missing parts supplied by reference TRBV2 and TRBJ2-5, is EPEVTQTPSHQVTQMGQEVILRCVPISNHLYFYWYRQILGQKVEFLVSFYNNEISEKSEIFDDQFSVERPDGSNFTLKIRSTKLEDSAMYFCASTRTIQETQYFGPGTRLLVL.

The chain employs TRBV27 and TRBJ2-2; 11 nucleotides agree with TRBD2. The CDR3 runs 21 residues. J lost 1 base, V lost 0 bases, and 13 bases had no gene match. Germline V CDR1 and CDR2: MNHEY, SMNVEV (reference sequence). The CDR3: CASSLSIRGLAGPLNTGELFF. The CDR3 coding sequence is TGTGCCAGCAGTTTATCTATCCGCGGACTAGCGGGTCCTTTGAACACCGGGGAGCTGTTTTTT.

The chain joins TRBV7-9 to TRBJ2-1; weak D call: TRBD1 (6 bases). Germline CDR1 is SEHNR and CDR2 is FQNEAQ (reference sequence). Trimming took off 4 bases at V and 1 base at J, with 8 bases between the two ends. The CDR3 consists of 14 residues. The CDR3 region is CASSSQGSYNEQFF. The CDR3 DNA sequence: TGTGCCAGCAGCTCACAGGGATCCTACAATGAGCAGTTCTTC.

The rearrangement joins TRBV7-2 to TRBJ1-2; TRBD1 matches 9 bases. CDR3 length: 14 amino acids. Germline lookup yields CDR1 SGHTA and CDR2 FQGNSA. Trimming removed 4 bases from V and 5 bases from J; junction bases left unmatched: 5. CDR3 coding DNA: TGTGCCAGCAGCTCGACCGGGACAGGGTATGGCTACACCTTC. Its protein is CASSSTGTGYGYTF.

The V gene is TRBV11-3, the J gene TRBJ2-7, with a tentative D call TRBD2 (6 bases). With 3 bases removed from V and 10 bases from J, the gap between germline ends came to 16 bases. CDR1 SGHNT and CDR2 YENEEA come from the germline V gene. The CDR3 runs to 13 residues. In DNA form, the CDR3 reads TGTGCCAGCAGCTTTGGAGGGGTGCAACATCAGTACTTC. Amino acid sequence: CASSFGGVQHQYF.

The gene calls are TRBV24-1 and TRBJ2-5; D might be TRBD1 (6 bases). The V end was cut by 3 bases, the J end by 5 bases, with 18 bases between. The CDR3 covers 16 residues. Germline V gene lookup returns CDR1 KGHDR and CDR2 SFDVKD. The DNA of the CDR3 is TGTGCCACCAGTGATCAAGTCTTACAGGGTTCGGAGACCCAGTACTTC. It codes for CATSDQVLQGSETQYF.

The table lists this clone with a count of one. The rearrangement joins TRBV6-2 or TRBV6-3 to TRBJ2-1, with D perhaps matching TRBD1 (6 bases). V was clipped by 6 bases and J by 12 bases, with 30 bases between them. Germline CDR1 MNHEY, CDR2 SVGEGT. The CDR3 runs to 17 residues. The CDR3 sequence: CASSSLEGVIWPGGQFF. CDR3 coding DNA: TGTGCCAGCAGCTCCCTCGAGGGGGTTATATGGCCCGGCGGGCAGTTCTTC.

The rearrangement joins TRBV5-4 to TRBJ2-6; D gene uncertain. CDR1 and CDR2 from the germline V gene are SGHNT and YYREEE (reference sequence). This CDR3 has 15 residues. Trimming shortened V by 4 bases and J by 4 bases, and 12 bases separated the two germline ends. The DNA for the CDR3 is TGTGCCAGCAGCCCAGAGGTTACGGGGGCCAACGTCCTGACTTTC. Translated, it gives CASSPEVTGANVLTF.